This entry lists 16 T cell receptor beta chains sequenced from one sample in a study of T cell repertoires in cytomegalovirus infection. TCRdb analysed the reads with MiXCR anew, one entry per CDR3 protein. The sample lists about 400,000 distinct CDR3 sequences, about 35% seen once, with about 13% in the top ten. Antigens of these TCRs are unknown. The sequencing here drew on cultured PBMCs, taken from culture after CMV antigen stimulation. These receptor sequences come from a human donor in good health (CMV status not recorded). Some clones in this sample may be carry-over from other donors' samples.

The genes are TRBV2 and TRBJ2-2; D call uncertain. This CDR3 is 13 amino acids long. CDR1 is SNHLY, CDR2 FYNNEI, per germline. The V gene lost 1 base and the J gene lost 6 bases, with 6 bases spanning the gap. Here the CDR3 reads CASSEGPPGELFF. As DNA, the CDR3 is TGTGCCAGCAGTGAAGGCCCGCCCGGGGAGCTGTTTTTT.

The chain is built from TRBV7-2 and TRBJ1-2; D may be TRBD1 (5 bases). The CDR3 has 14 amino acids. Germline CDR1 reads SGHTA; CDR2 reads FQGNSA. Trimming took off 1 base at V and 8 bases at J, with 14 bases between the two ends. In DNA form, the CDR3 reads TGTGCCAGCAGCTTAGATACAGGAGCATACGGCTACACCTTC. Translation gives CASSLDTGAYGYTF. Full variable domain (rest looked up from reference TRBV7-2 and TRBJ1-2): GAGVSQSPSNKVTEKGKDVELRCDPISGHTALYWYRQSLGQGLEFLIYFQGNSAPDKSGLPSDRFSAERTGGSVSTLTIQRTQQEDSAVYLCASSLDTGAYGYTFGSGTRLTVV.

V is TRBV7-9 and J is TRBJ1-2; 9 nucleotides match TRBD1. V was pared by 6 bases and J by 8 bases, with 7 bases of the junction left unmatched. The germline V gene encodes CDR1 SEHNR and CDR2 FQNEAQ (reference sequence). This CDR3 has 13 residues. For the CDR3, the DNA is TGTGCCAGCAGGCGGGGGACAGGGAGCGGCTACACCTTC. Encoded protein: CASRRGTGSGYTF. The entire variable domain, with the rest obtained from reference TRBV7-9 and TRBJ1-2, is as follows: DTGVSQNPRHKITKRGQNVTFRCDPISEHNRLYWYRQTLGQGPEFLTYFQNEAQLEKSRLLSDRFSAERPKGSFSTLEIQRTEQGDSAMYLCASRRGTGSGYTFGSGTRLTVV.

The V gene is TRBV12-3 or TRBV12-4, the J gene TRBJ2-1; D remains ambiguous. Trimming took 6 bases from V and 9 from J, leaving 12 bases between them. The CDR3 has 12 residues. The CDR3 protein is CASSPNPGEQFF. The CDR3 DNA is TGTGCCAGCAGCCCTAACCCCGGTGAGCAGTTCTTC.

The genes are TRBV7-6 and TRBJ2-7; 7 nucleotides align to TRBD1. Germline V lookup: CDR1 SGHVS, CDR2 FNYEAQ. Trimming at V came to 4 bases and at J to 6 bases, leaving 3 bases not matched to a gene. The CDR3 contains 12 residues. DNA of the CDR3: TGTGCCAGCAGCTCCCGACAGGGCGAGCAGTACGTC. Translation gives CASSSRQGEQYV.

The chain joins TRBV20-1 to TRBJ2-2; 11 bases are shared with TRBD2. Germline CDR1 is DFQATT and CDR2 is SNEGSKA (reference sequence). The CDR3 is 15 amino acids. J gave up 8 bases and V 3 bases, and 8 bases lay outside the gene matches. The CDR3 bases are TGCAGTGCTAGCGCTAGCGGGAGGCCAGGAGGGGAGCTGTTTTTT. Translated, it gives CSASASGRPGGELFF.

V is TRBV7-9 and J is TRBJ1-2; D is unclear. Germline V gives CDR1 SEHNR, CDR2 FQNEAQ (reference sequence). The CDR3 runs to 14 residues. V lost 7 bases, J lost 8 bases, and 20 bases lay in between. CDR3 protein: CASTPSAGLEGYTF. The CDR3, as DNA: TGTGCCAGCACCCCCTCTGCGGGTTTAGAGGGCTACACCTTC.

V gene TRBV30 combines with J gene TRBJ2-1; TRBD2 matches at 9 bases. J was trimmed by 3 bases and V by 0 bases; bases with no gene match: 9. CDR1 and CDR2 (germline): GTSNPN, SVGIG (reference sequence). The CDR3 spans 17 residues. The chain's CDR3 is CAWSVLGGRAGYNEQFF. The DNA of the CDR3 is TGTGCCTGGAGTGTACTTGGCGGGAGGGCAGGCTACAATGAGCAGTTCTTC.

The chain couples TRBV5-5 to TRBJ2-3; perhaps TRBD2 as D (6 bases). The CDR3 loop spans 15 amino acids. With 3 bases removed from V and 0 bases from J, the gap between germline ends came to 11 bases. CDR1 SGHKS and CDR2 YYEKEE come from the germline V gene (reference sequence). CDR3 DNA: TGTGCCAGCAGCTGGAGGGGAGACAGCACAGATACGCAGTATTTT. It translates to CASSWRGDSTDTQYF.

The rearrangement uses TRBV2 and TRBJ2-1, with 13 bases that match TRBD2. The germline V gene encodes CDR1 SNHLY and CDR2 FYNNEI. The CDR3 extends over 15 amino acids. Trimming at V came to 9 bases and at J to 7 bases, leaving 9 bases not matched to a gene. CDR3 amino acids: CASTRGLAGMNEQFF. The CDR3 DNA sequence: TGTGCCAGTACCCGGGGACTAGCGGGAATGAATGAGCAGTTCTTC.

The CDR3 sequence is CASSFPRDNKREAFF. CDR3 coding DNA: TGTGCCAGCAGCTTTCCAAGGGACAACAAAAGAGAAGCTTTCTTT. This chain links TRBV7-9 with TRBJ1-1; the D gene is possibly TRBD1 (6 bases). Germline V lookup: CDR1 SEHNR, CDR2 FQNEAQ (reference sequence). With 3 bases removed from V and 8 bases from J, the gap between germline ends came to 19 bases. This CDR3 has 15 amino acids. Filled out from reference TRBV7-9 and TRBJ1-1, the complete variable domain reads DTGVSQNPRHKITKRGQNVTFRCDPISEHNRLYWYRQTLGQGPEFLTYFQNEAQLEKSRLLSDRFSAERPKGSFSTLEIQRTEQGDSAMYLCASSFPRDNKREAFFGQGTRLTVV.

There are a few counts of this clonotype. The gene calls are TRBV7-9 and TRBJ2-1; no clear D gene. This CDR3 is built from 12 residues. Germline CDR1 reads SEHNR; CDR2 reads FQNEAQ (reference sequence). Trimming stripped 2 bases from V and 6 bases from J, with 5 bases between. The CDR3 DNA is TGTGCCAGCAGCTTACAGTTCAATGAGCAGTTCTTC. Translated: CASSLQFNEQFF.

This clonotype has a handful of counts. V gene TRBV7-8 combines with J gene TRBJ2-7; 11 positions match TRBD2. Germline assignment: CDR1 SGHVS and CDR2 FQNEAQ. The V gene end was trimmed by 5 bases and the J gene end by 2 bases; junction bases not matched to a gene: 8. This CDR3 has 16 residues. This CDR3 reads CASSPLLAGVTYEQYF. For the CDR3, the DNA is TGTGCCAGCAGCCCACTACTAGCGGGAGTAACCTACGAGCAGTACTTC.

This clonotype was seen just once. The J gene is TRBJ2-1, the V gene TRBV12-3 or TRBV12-4; TRBD1 is a possible D gene (6 bases). Between the trimmed V and J ends, which lost 1 base and 6 bases, there was a span of 13 bases. This CDR3 is built from 15 residues. The CDR3: CASSLVQGLINEQFF. For the CDR3, the DNA is TGTGCCAGCAGTTTAGTACAGGGTCTAATCAATGAGCAGTTCTTC.

This clonotype was observed a handful of times. The chain couples TRBV18 to TRBJ2-1; TRBD2 agrees at 10 bases. The CDR3 extends over 17 amino acids. The germline V gene encodes CDR1 KGHSH and CDR2 LQKENI. The ends lost 2 bases at V and 1 base at J; junction bases unmatched: 5. The CDR3 bases are TGTGCCAGCTCACCATCGTTAGCGGGAGGTTCCTACAATGAGCAGTTCTTC. Its protein is CASSPSLAGGSYNEQFF.

As regards this clonotype: This CDR3 fails to terminate in the conserved phenylalanine or tryptophan, so it likely reflects a read error. The chain couples TRBV5-1 to TRBJ2-3, with 7 bases matching TRBD1. Germline CDR1 and CDR2: SGHRS and YFSETQ. V shed 0 bases, J shed 4 bases, and the junction held 2 bases outside the gene matches. The CDR3 has 14 residues. The CDR3 loop is CASSLGQGADTQYL. The CDR3 DNA reads as TGCGCCAGCAGCTTGGGGCAGGGGGCAGATACGCAGTATCTT.